The rows below give T cell receptor beta chains drawn from one sample of a study of CD8 T cells in Susac syndrome. TCRdb reprocessed the immunoSEQ multiplex PCR reads via MiXCR and lists one record per CDR3 protein. The sample has some 260,000 distinct CDR3 sequences, roughly 85% seen once. Specimen: CD8+ T cells from PBMCs. The receptors originated from a human donor with multiple sclerosis. CDR3s include the opening cysteine and the closing phenylalanine or tryptophan. A D gene is named only where the DNA matches it firmly. Size is stated for part of the rows, as once, few or many counts, or as a class when the clone is expanded.

clone_size	d_call	v_call	j_call	cdr3_nt	cdr3_aa
.	.	TRBV19	TRBJ2-7	TGTGCCAGTAGGTCAGCGGTGGGCTACGAGCAGTACTTC	CASRSAVGYEQYF
.	.	TRBV6-5	TRBJ2-7	TGTGCCAGCAGTTATCTATCCTCTGGCGCCCGCTCCTACGAGCAGTACTTC	CASSYLSSGARSYEQYF
.	.	TRBV27	TRBJ2-1	TGTGCCAGCAGTTTGCCGGGAAGTAACAATGAGCAGTTCTTC	CASSLPGSNNEQFF
once	TRBD1	TRBV3-1	TRBJ1-1	TGTGCCAGCAGCCAATGGATGGACAGGGCACCTAACACTGAAGCTTTCTTT	CASSQWMDRAPNTEAFF
.	.	TRBV30	TRBJ1-6	TGTGCCTGGGAACAGGAGGTGAATTCACCCCTCCACTTT	CAWEQEVNSPLHF
.	.	TRBV27	TRBJ2-7	TGTGCCAGCAGTTTAATCACCGATACCGAGCAGTACTTC	CASSLITDTEQYF
.	.	TRBV6-1	TRBJ2-1	TGTGCCAGCCGGGGAGGGAGGGGGTTGTTGGTATCTGGTGAGCAGTTCTTC	CASRGGRGLLVSGEQFF
.	.	TRBV5-8	TRBJ2-2	TGTGCCAGCAGCTTGGCCCCACAGGCCGGGGAGCTGTTTTTT	CASSLAPQAGELFF
.	.	TRBV7-9	TRBJ1-1	TGTGCCAGCAGCCCCTTGGGGCGCGATGAAGCTTTCTTT	CASSPLGRDEAFF
.	TRBD1	TRBV25-1	TRBJ1-5	TGTGCCAGCAGTGAGGTAGGGGGCGGAAATCAGCCCCAGCATTTT	CASSEVGGGNQPQHF
once	TRBD1	TRBV5-5	TRBJ2-7	TGTGCCAGCAGCCCCTGGACAGGGGTGTCCTACGAGCAGTACTTC	CASSPWTGVSYEQYF
few	TRBD1	TRBV6-5	TRBJ2-7	TGTGCCAGCAGTTACCGTCCCGGGACAGGGACCTACGAGCAGTACTTC	CASSYRPGTGTYEQYF
.	.	TRBV2	TRBJ1-5	TGTGCCAGCAGCGAGAGGGGATTGCACCAGCCCCAGCATTTT	CASSERGLHQPQHF
.	.	TRBV4-2	TRBJ1-1	TGTGCCAGCAGCCCACCCAGCGAGAACACTGAAGCTTTCTTT	CASSPPSENTEAFF
few	TRBD1	TRBV6-5	TRBJ2-1	TGTGCCAGCAGCCTGCTACAGGGGGGCAATGAGCAGTTCTTC	CASSLLQGGNEQFF
once	.	TRBV7-9	TRBJ1-2	TGTGCCAGCACCCAGCCCGGGATCTATGGCTACACCTTC	CASTQPGIYGYTF
.	TRBD1	TRBV24-1	TRBJ2-3	TGTGCCACCAGTGACCGTACCGGGACAGGGATCCGCACAGATACGCAGTATTTT	CATSDRTGTGIRTDTQYF
.	.	TRBV20-1	TRBJ2-1	TGCAGTGCTAGCCGCATAGGGGAGATCGATGAGCAGTTCTTC	CSASRIGEIDEQFF
few	.	TRBV13	TRBJ1-1	TGTGCCAGCACCTCTCTGGAGCTAGCTGAAGCTTTCTTT	CASTSLELAEAFF
.	.	TRBV4-2	TRBJ2-7	TGTGCCAGCAGCCAAGGAATCCGCAATTACGAGCAGTACTTC	CASSQGIRNYEQYF
once	TRBD2	TRBV11-2	TRBJ2-1	TGTGCCAGCAGCTTAGTTTTGTCGACTAGCGGGCAAAACAATGAGCAGTTCTTC	CASSLVLSTSGQNNEQFF